This entry features one T cell receptor (beta chain) sequence. The antigen is unknown. This record comes from a study of cytomegalovirus exposure and HLA in healthy donors. Broader study findings: HLA alleles showed associations with 15,000 to 20,000 TCR beta sequences in a later analysis, at a 0.05 false discovery rate.

Germline values: CDR1 MNHNS, CDR2 SASEGT. This CDR3 is 11 amino acids long. The germline V and J ends were trimmed by 6 bases and 5 bases, with 7 bases remaining between them. Vbeta (60) and Jbeta (13) primers were used in the PCR. The table came from immunoSEQ multiplex PCR; TCRdb's copy has only in-frame clones and leaves some out. The sample table includes more than 90,000 clones. Sequencing was done on a sample of PBMCs. The clonotype originates from a man aged 30 to 39 in good health and CMV-seronegative. The chain has TRBV6-1 and TRBJ1-2, with D tentatively TRBD1 (6 bases). CDR3: CASRDRYGYTF. The CDR3 region has the DNA TGTGCCAGCAGGGACAGATATGGCTACACCTTC.